This is a list of T cell receptor beta chains from one sample in a study of blood T cell repertoires in COVID-19. TCRdb's copy holds only in-frame clones and misses some; the assay was immunoSEQ multiplex PCR. The repertoire has some 400,000 clones, roughly 90% of them found once; the top ten carry around 7%. Sequenced input: peripheral blood. These receptors were collected from a man aged 18 to 30 with active or convalescent COVID-19. Both conserved end residues are part of each CDR3. D genes are given only for firm matches. The listing skips clone size in some rows; elsewhere it reads once, few, many or a size class.

>.|TRBJ2-2|TRBV6-5|.
CASSYQNTGELFF
TGTGCCAGCAGTTACCAAAACACCGGGGAGCTGTTTTTT
>once|TRBJ1-5|TRBV6-5|.
CASSYGADGSNQPQHF
TGTGCCAGCAGTTACGGGGCAGATGGGAGCAATCAGCCCCAGCATTTT
>.|TRBJ2-7|TRBV25-1|TRBD1
CASSEAGTGSYEQYF
TGTGCCAGCAGTGAAGCAGGGACAGGGAGCTACGAGCAGTACTTC
>once|TRBJ2-2|TRBV5-6|TRBD2
CASSWDYNTGELFF
TGTGCCAGCAGCTGGGACTACAACACCGGGGAGCTGTTTTTT
>.|TRBJ2-3|TRBV29-1|TRBD2
CSVDGLATDTQYF
TGCAGCGTTGACGGACTAGCGACAGATACGCAGTATTTT
>.|TRBJ2-1|TRBV6-6|TRBD2
CASSPLGLAVSYNEQFF
TGTGCCAGCAGTCCCCTCGGACTAGCCGTCTCCTACAATGAGCAGTTCTTC
>.|TRBJ2-5|TRBV9|TRBD2
CASSAPGAGTSGTQKETQYF
TGTGCCAGCAGCGCCCCTGGTGCCGGGACTAGCGGGACTCAGAAGGAGACCCAGTACTTC
>.|TRBJ1-2|TRBV12-3/TRBV12-4|.
CASSTTGAGGYTF
TGTGCCAGCAGTACTACAGGCGCCGGGGGCTACACCTTC
>.|TRBJ2-7|TRBV2|.
CASSRDSYYEQYF
TGTGCCAGCAGCCGGGACTCGTACTACGAGCAGTACTTC
>.|TRBJ1-5|TRBV4-3|TRBD1
CASSLGQDQPQHF
TGCGCCAGCAGCCTTGGACAGGATCAGCCCCAGCATTTT
>.|TRBJ2-2|TRBV6-6|TRBD1
CASQAGQASNTGELFF
TGTGCCAGCCAAGCAGGACAGGCTTCGAACACCGGGGAGCTGTTTTTT
>.|TRBJ2-5|TRBV19|TRBD2
CASSIEGGETQYF
TGTGCCAGTAGTATCGAGGGAGGGGAGACCCAGTACTTC
>.|TRBJ2-7|TRBV19|.
CASSIDPRAGEQYF
TGTGCCAGTAGTATAGACCCACGGGCGGGGGAGCAGTACTTC
>once|TRBJ2-5|TRBV4-1|TRBD2
CASSHRTSGEYQETQYF
TGCGCCAGCAGCCACCGTACTAGCGGGGAGTACCAAGAGACCCAGTACTTC
>.|TRBJ2-7|TRBV12-3/TRBV12-4|.
CASSGQVRYEQYF
TGTGCCAGCAGTGGGCAGGTCAGGTACGAGCAGTACTTC
>.|TRBJ1-1|TRBV4-3|.
CASSQRGAVTEAFF
TGCGCCAGCAGCCAGCGTGGGGCAGTCACTGAAGCTTTCTTT
>.|TRBJ1-2|TRBV18|TRBD1
CASSPPDRGSYGYTF
TGTGCCAGCTCACCACCGGACAGGGGAAGCTATGGCTACACCTTC